These 19 T cell receptor beta chains were all obtained from the same sample, sequenced in a study of CD8+ T cells in alopecia areata. Following extraction, RNA underwent reverse transcription to cDNA, which served as the sequencing template. This table comes from immunoSEQ multiplex PCR, and its TCRdb copy is limited to in-frame clones, with some not included. The sample gives more than 110,000 clones, roughly 82% of which show up once; 20% to 25% is in the top ten. This sample's treatment: oral pan-JAK inhibitor, 5-10 mg twice daily. The sequences come from CD8+ T cells sorted from blood, collected at week 4, from a patient treated with tofacitinib. All receptors derive from a human donor with alopecia areata.

The rearrangement links TRBV29-1 to TRBJ2-1; 10 positions agree with TRBD1. Germline V CDR1 and CDR2: SQVTM, ANQGSEA. Trimming took 4 bases from V and 6 from J; bases not matched to a gene: 3. The CDR3 length is 13 residues. CDR3 region: CSVGDRGGNEQFF. CDR3 in DNA: TGCAGCGTTGGGGACAGGGGTGGCAATGAGCAGTTCTTC.

V gene TRBV29-1 combines with J gene TRBJ2-1; 7 bases align to TRBD1. The length of the CDR3 is 13 residues. CDR1 and CDR2 from the germline V gene are SQVTM and ANQGSEA. The CDR3 region is CTGLGTVNNEQFF. As DNA, the CDR3 is TGCACCGGGCTCGGGACAGTTAACAATGAGCAGTTCTTC.

V and J are TRBV4-1 and TRBJ2-7; 7 bases agree with TRBD1. CDR1 MGHRA and CDR2 YSYEKL come from the germline V gene. The junction had 5 bases not matched to a gene; V was cut back by 3 bases and J by 0 bases. The CDR3 is made up of 15 amino acids. The DNA for the CDR3 is TGCGCCAGCAGCCAGCTGGACAGGTTCTCCTACGAGCAGTACTTC. Residues: CASSQLDRFSYEQYF.

This chain uses TRBV27 with TRBJ2-5; 12 bases agree with TRBD2. The J segment lost 3 bases and the V segment lost 2 bases, leaving 1 base of the junction unmatched. CDR1 and CDR2 from the germline V gene are MNHEY and SMNVEV (reference sequence). This CDR3 is 15 amino acids long. DNA of the CDR3: TGTGCCAGCAGTTTACTAGCGGGGGGGGAAGAGACCCAGTACTTC. It codes for CASSLLAGGEETQYF.

The J gene is TRBJ2-7, the V gene TRBV20-1; no clear D gene. Trimming cost V 5 bases and J 3 bases, with 8 bases left between them. The V gene's germline CDR1 is DFQATT and CDR2 SNEGSKA (reference sequence). This CDR3 region has 11 residues. CDR3 region: CSAREGYEQYF. The CDR3 DNA reads as TGCAGTGCTCGCGAAGGCTACGAGCAGTACTTC.

J is TRBJ2-3 and V is TRBV2; 15 bases agree with TRBD2. After removal of 8 bases from V and 5 bases from J, the junction contained 11 bases not matched to a gene. Germline V gene lookup returns CDR1 SNHLY and CDR2 FYNNEI. The CDR3 extends over 17 amino acids. This CDR3 reads CASSDSPGLAGGDTQYF. In nucleotides, the CDR3 is TGTGCCAGCTCAGACAGCCCGGGACTAGCGGGGGGAGATACGCAGTATTTT.

On this clone itself: The identical CDR3 is also encoded by other nucleotide sequences in the sample. The chain has TRBV29-1 and TRBJ2-1; 12 nucleotides line up with TRBD2. Trimming cost V 1 base and J 10 bases; bases outside gene matches: 2. CDR1 is SQVTM and CDR2 is ANQGSEA in the germline V gene. The CDR3 is 13 residues long. This CDR3 is CSVEGLAGGEQFF. DNA of the CDR3: TGCAGCGTTGAAGGTCTAGCGGGGGGGGAGCAGTTCTTC.

V usage is TRBV7-8 and J usage is TRBJ2-2; a weak D match, TRBD2 (6 bases). Trimming left V 5 bases short and J 7 bases short, with 14 bases between. Germline CDR1 is SGHVS and CDR2 is FQNEAQ. The CDR3 length is 14 residues. This CDR3 is CASSPPVGGGELFF. The CDR3 DNA reads as TGTGCCAGCAGCCCCCCGGTCGGGGGCGGGGAGCTGTTTTTT.

The chain combines TRBV4-2 with TRBJ2-7; D is perhaps TRBD2 (6 bases). The CDR3 extends over 13 amino acids. Trimming pared 0 bases from V and 3 bases from J, leaving 6 bases between. Germline-derived CDR1 and CDR2 are LGHNA and YNFKEQ. CDR3: CASSQDSGYEQYF. The CDR3 DNA sequence: TGTGCCAGCAGCCAAGATAGCGGCTACGAGCAGTACTTC.

The chain carries TRBV19 and TRBJ2-1; D tentatively reads TRBD1 or TRBD2 (6 bases each). Per germline, CDR1 LNHDA and CDR2 SQIVND (reference sequence). Trimming shortened V by 5 bases and J by 7 bases, and 21 bases separated the two germline ends. CDR3 length equals 16 residues. Written as DNA, the CDR3 is TGTGCCAGTAGTCCCCAAGAGGGGGGCGCAATAAATGAGCAGTTCTTC. Translation gives CASSPQEGGAINEQFF. The variable domain in full, with the rest retrieved from reference TRBV19 and TRBJ2-1, is DGGITQSPKYLFRKEGQNVTLSCEQNLNHDAMYWYRQDPGQGLRLIYYSQIVNDFQKGDIAEGYSVSREKKESFPLTVTSAQKNPTAFYLCASSPQEGGAINEQFFGPGTRLTVL.

J is TRBJ2-1 and V is TRBV5-6, with TRBD1 identical over 8 bases. This CDR3 has 16 amino acids. V shed 4 bases, J shed 2 bases, and the junction held 8 bases outside the gene matches. Germline loops: CDR1 SGHDT, CDR2 YYEEEE. CDR3 residues: CASSLGQVDPYNEQFF. DNA for the CDR3: TGTGCCAGCAGCCTGGGACAGGTCGATCCCTACAATGAGCAGTTCTTC.

The gene calls are TRBV4-3 and TRBJ1-1; D remains ambiguous. V was trimmed by 1 base and J by 0 bases, leaving 9 bases between them. The CDR3 contains 15 residues. Germline loops: CDR1 LGHNA, CDR2 YSLEER. CDR3 sequence: CASSQVGEMNTEAFF. The CDR3, as DNA: TGCGCCAGCAGCCAAGTCGGAGAGATGAACACTGAAGCTTTCTTT.

The gene calls are TRBV25-1 and TRBJ2-5; 8 bases match TRBD2. Trimming at V came to 5 bases and at J to 5 bases, leaving 7 bases not matched to a gene. Germline V gene data show CDR1 as MGHDK and CDR2 as SYGVNS. The CDR3 contains 14 residues. The DNA for the CDR3 is TGTGCCAGCAGTCACCGGGGGGGCCCGGAGACCCAGTACTTC. This codes for CASSHRGGPETQYF.

This chain joins TRBV13 and TRBJ2-3; no reliable D call. The ends were cut back, 0 bases at V and 8 bases at J, with 6 bases in the middle. Per the germline V gene, CDR1 is PRHDT and CDR2 is FYEKMQ (reference sequence). The CDR3 is made up of 12 amino acids. The CDR3 here is CASSLGQLTQYF. The CDR3 DNA follows: TGTGCCAGCAGCTTAGGACAGCTTACGCAGTATTTT.

V and J are TRBV7-9 and TRBJ1-1; a weak D match, TRBD1 (6 bases). Trimming removed 6 bases at V and 3 bases at J, with 14 bases between. CDR1 and CDR2 (germline): SEHNR, FQNEAQ (reference sequence). The CDR3 length is 14 residues. The CDR3 here is CASRGGLEDTEAFF. The CDR3 bases are TGTGCCAGCAGGGGGGGCCTCGAGGACACTGAAGCTTTCTTT.

The rearrangement uses TRBV15 and TRBJ2-5; 7 nucleotides agree with TRBD2. Losses at the gene ends were 5 bases for V and 4 bases for J; bases not matched to a gene: 7. The CDR3 spans 14 residues. CDR1 and CDR2 (germline): LNHNV, YYDKDF (reference sequence). The CDR3 DNA sequence: TGTGCCACCAGCTTACCGGGGGGTTTAGAGACCCAGTACTTC. Protein: CATSLPGGLETQYF.

This clone has only one observation. The chain couples TRBV12-5 to TRBJ2-3; D is perhaps TRBD2 (7 bases). Germline CDR1 is LGHNT and CDR2 is FRNRAP. Between the trimmed V and J ends, which lost 7 bases and 4 bases, there was a span of 18 bases. The CDR3 is 15 amino acids. CDR3: CASAPRGGWPDTQYF. DNA of the CDR3: TGTGCTAGTGCCCCAAGGGGGGGATGGCCAGATACGCAGTATTTT. Using reference TRBV12-5 and TRBJ2-3 for the parts outside the CDR3, the full variable domain is DARVTQTPRHKVTEMGQEVTMRCQPILGHNTVFWYRQTMMQGLELLAYFRNRAPLDDSGMPKDRFSAEMPDATLATLKIQPSEPRDSAVYFCASAPRGGWPDTQYFGPGTRLTVL.

V gene TRBV6-5 combines with J gene TRBJ2-7, with 11 positions matching TRBD2. Trimming removed 4 bases from V and 6 bases from J; junction bases left unmatched: 8. CDR1 is MNHEY and CDR2 is SVGAGI in the germline V gene. The CDR3 covers 15 residues. The DNA for the CDR3 is TGTGCCAGCAGTTCCTCTAGCGGGGGGCCCCTCGAGCAGTACTTC. Amino acids: CASSSSSGGPLEQYF.

In this sample, this clone turned up once. This chain links TRBV2 with TRBJ2-5; a weak D match, TRBD2 (6 bases). The V and J ends lost 2 bases and 5 bases respectively, with 15 bases between them. CDR3 length equals 15 residues. The germline CDR1 and CDR2 sequences are SNHLY and FYNNEI. CDR3 amino acids: CASSELSAGIETQYF. The CDR3 nucleotides read TGTGCCAGCAGTGAATTGTCGGCGGGGATTGAGACCCAGTACTTC.